This T cell receptor (beta chain) is drawn from a study of blood T cell repertoires in COVID-19. Study-level background: Sites in the United States, Italy and Spain provided acute and convalescent COVID-19 samples.

Trimming shortened V by 2 bases and J by 5 bases, and 9 bases separated the two germline ends. This CDR3 region has 13 residues. CDR1 and CDR2 (germline): MGHDK, SYGVNS. Study members were between 18 and 89 years old and lived in roughly 24 US regions. Grouping used clinical history reported by participants in a survey and questionnaire. The authors' processing: How many nucleated cells were present was estimated from reference gene primer amplification. Profiling relied on immunoSEQ multiplex PCR, and the TCRdb table lists in-frame clones only, not all of them. The V and J calls and the clone size are those of that table, but D and trimming were determined from the DNA. Among 450,000 to 500,000 clones listed, 87% were seen once.

This clonotype was sampled from a woman younger than 30 who had recovered from COVID-19. The J gene is TRBJ1-1, the V gene TRBV25-1; D is undetermined. The sequenced sample was PBMCs or T cells enriched from blood (not recorded which). CDR3 nucleotides: TGTGCCAGCAGTGAAGCGGGGTCTACTGAAGCTTTCTTT. Translated, it gives CASSEAGSTEAFF.